One and the same sample provided the 8 T cell receptor beta chains below, sequenced in a study of blood T cell repertoires in COVID-19. Repertoires were generated with immunoSEQ multiplex PCR, while TCRdb's copy carries only in-frame clones and drops some. The table shows some 240,000 clones, with 80% occurring only once. Sample: peripheral blood. The receptors here all came from a human donor in a cohort sampled during active COVID-19.

V gene TRBV5-1 combines with J gene TRBJ1-4; D is unclear. Trimming shortened V by 0 bases and J by 7 bases, and 10 bases separated the two germline ends. Per the germline V gene, CDR1 is SGHRS and CDR2 is YFSETQ. This CDR3 is built from 14 residues. CDR3 bases: TGCGCCAGCAGCTTGGATGAGCCCGGTGAAAAACTGTTTTTT. Translating it yields CASSLDEPGEKLFF.

On this clone: At the DNA level, this CDR3 is encoded by other sequences in the same sample as well. J is TRBJ1-1 and V is TRBV7-2, with 7 bases aligning to TRBD1. Trimming removed 2 bases from V and 1 base from J; junction bases left unmatched: 1. CDR3 length: 14 amino acids. Germline assignment: CDR1 SGHTA and CDR2 FQGNSA. CDR3 sequence (DNA): TGTGCCAGCAGCTTACGACAGGGGAACACTGAAGCTTTCTTT. It encodes CASSLRQGNTEAFF.

The V gene is TRBV6-6, the J gene TRBJ1-5, with 9 bases matching TRBD1. This CDR3 spans 17 amino acids. The V gene's germline CDR1 is MNHNY and CDR2 SVGAGI (reference sequence). The trim removed 5 bases at V and 6 bases at J, leaving 14 bases unmatched. In DNA form, the CDR3 reads TGTGCCAGCAGTCCCCTGGGACAGGGTGGCACGAGTCAGCCCCAGCATTTT. Translation: CASSPLGQGGTSQPQHF.

The J gene is TRBJ2-2, the V gene TRBV24-1; perhaps TRBD1 as D (6 bases). Germline V gene data show CDR1 as KGHDR and CDR2 as SFDVKD. The V and J ends lost 8 bases and 6 bases respectively, with 15 bases between them. This CDR3 has 14 amino acids. CDR3 sequence reads: CATKGEHSAGELFF. The DNA for the CDR3 is TGTGCCACCAAGGGGGAGCACTCGGCCGGGGAGCTGTTTTTT.

V usage is TRBV19 and J usage is TRBJ1-1, with a possible D match to TRBD1 (5 bases). Germline V CDR1 and CDR2: LNHDA, SQIVND (reference sequence). V was trimmed by 6 bases and J by 1 base, leaving 9 bases between them. This CDR3 contains 13 residues. The CDR3 is CASSLGENTEAFF. Written as DNA, the CDR3 is TGTGCCAGTAGCCTAGGGGAGAACACTGAAGCTTTCTTT.

The genes are TRBV7-2 and TRBJ2-3, with TRBD2 matching 10 bases. This CDR3 contains 15 residues. V was pared by 5 bases and J by 0 bases, with 2 bases of the junction left unmatched. Germline CDR1 SGHTA, CDR2 FQGNSA. CDR3 region: CASSPAGGSTDTQYF. CDR3 DNA sequence: TGTGCCAGCAGCCCAGCGGGGGGGAGCACAGATACGCAGTATTTT.

The rearrangement uses TRBV19 and TRBJ1-5, with 7 bases aligning to TRBD1. This CDR3 is 18 amino acids long. Germline assignment: CDR1 LNHDA and CDR2 SQIVND (reference sequence). Germline trimming cut 5 bases from V and 0 bases from J; bases unmatched to any gene: 13. CDR3 in DNA: TGTGCCAGTAGTCATTTCGGGACAGCTTATTATAGCAATCAGCCCCAGCATTTT. Encoded protein: CASSHFGTAYYSNQPQHF. Filled out from reference TRBV19 and TRBJ1-5, the complete variable domain reads DGGITQSPKYLFRKEGQNVTLSCEQNLNHDAMYWYRQDPGQGLRLIYYSQIVNDFQKGDIAEGYSVSREKKESFPLTVTSAQKNPTAFYLCASSHFGTAYYSNQPQHFGDGTRLSIL.

The chain has TRBV13 and TRBJ2-2; 10 bases fit TRBD1. The CDR3 sequence is 17 residues long. Germline loops: CDR1 PRHDT, CDR2 FYEKMQ (reference sequence). The V and J ends lost 4 bases and 4 bases, in that order; junction bases with no gene match: 9. The CDR3 loop is CASSSGQGVPGTGELFF. Written as DNA, the CDR3 is TGTGCCAGCAGCTCTGGACAGGGGGTGCCGGGCACCGGGGAGCTGTTTTTT.